This passage covers 17 T cell receptor beta chains from one sample sequenced in a study of T-cell memory formation after mild COVID-19. TCRdb processed the 5' RACE reads anew with MiXCR; each CDR3 protein has one entry. The sample has under 200,000 distinct CDR3 sequences; around 30% are singletons. The specimen was PBMCs or a T cell subset sorted from them (not recorded which). Source of these receptors: an adult woman who had mild COVID-19 (a few samples of this study predate the infection). Cell type and time point are not known.

This clonotype was found many times. This rearrangement joins TRBV5-1 to TRBJ2-2; D unresolved. The CDR3 consists of 14 residues. The V and J ends lost 1 base and 3 bases respectively, with 7 bases between them. The germline CDR1 and CDR2 sequences are SGHRS and YFSETQ. CDR3 residues: CASSLNPDTGELFF. Here the CDR3 DNA reads TGCGCCAGCAGCTTGAACCCCGACACCGGGGAGCTGTTTTTT.

This chain uses TRBV5-1 with TRBJ2-7, with a tentative D call TRBD1 (6 bases). V dropped 4 bases and J dropped 3 bases, with 14 bases sitting between them. Germline V gene data show CDR1 as SGHRS and CDR2 as YFSETQ. The CDR3 is 14 amino acids. The CDR3 loop is CASSQDSYLYEQYF. The DNA for the CDR3 is TGCGCCAGCAGCCAGGACAGCTACCTCTACGAGCAGTACTTC.

The rearrangement uses TRBV20-1 and TRBJ1-2, with a tentative D call TRBD1 (6 bases). CDR3 length equals 12 residues. V was shortened by 2 bases and J by 4 bases, with 8 bases between the two germline ends. Germline V gene data show CDR1 as DFQATT and CDR2 as SNEGSKA (reference sequence). CDR3 DNA: TGCAGTGCTAGATGGACAGTCTATGGCTACACCTTC. As protein: CSARWTVYGYTF.

There are a few counts of this clonotype. The V and J genes are TRBV7-6 and TRBJ2-1, with D maybe TRBD2 (5 bases). CDR1 is SGHVS, CDR2 FNYEAQ, per germline. The CDR3 is 16 amino acids. V was pared by 0 bases and J by 1 base, with 10 bases between. The CDR3 loop is CASSLAAGLSYNEQFF. DNA for the CDR3: TGTGCCAGCAGCTTAGCGGCGGGCCTATCCTACAATGAGCAGTTCTTC.

This chain uses TRBV9 with TRBJ2-5; 8 bases agree with TRBD2. The CDR3 totals 17 residues. Germline assignment: CDR1 SGDLS and CDR2 YYNGEE. J lost 2 bases, V lost 4 bases, and 13 bases had no gene match. The CDR3 region is CASSFSVGSSGQETQYF. The CDR3 DNA reads TGTGCCAGCAGCTTCTCAGTAGGTTCTAGCGGGCAAGAGACCCAGTACTTC.

This clonotype was detected a few times. The J gene is TRBJ2-1, the V gene TRBV5-1; 14 positions match TRBD2. Trimming removed 4 bases from V and 2 bases from J; junction bases left unmatched: 5. Germline V lookup: CDR1 SGHRS, CDR2 YFSETQ. The CDR3 totals 17 residues. The CDR3, as DNA: TGCGCCAGCAGCCCAGGACTAGCGGGAGGAACCTACAATGAGCAGTTCTTC. It codes for CASSPGLAGGTYNEQFF.

Only a few counts were recorded for this clonotype. The chain recombines TRBV27 with TRBJ2-7, with 7 nucleotides matching TRBD1. Per germline, CDR1 MNHEY and CDR2 SMNVEV (reference sequence). V lost 4 bases, J lost 1 base, and 1 base stayed unmatched. The CDR3 covers 13 residues. The CDR3 nucleotides read TGTGCCAGCAGTTGGGGACAGTCCTACGAGCAGTACTTC. This encodes CASSWGQSYEQYF.

The chain carries TRBV5-1 and TRBJ2-7; either TRBD1 or TRBD2 may fit D (6 bases each). CDR3 size: 15 residues. Trimming shortened V by 0 bases and J by 4 bases, and 14 bases separated the two germline ends. In germline, CDR1 is SGHRS, CDR2 YFSETQ. The CDR3 spells CASSLGGASRYEQYF. CDR3 nucleotides: TGCGCCAGCAGCTTGGGGGGGGCTAGCCGGTACGAGCAGTACTTC.

The chain links TRBV7-6 to TRBJ2-7; D call uncertain. V lost 0 bases and J lost 3, with 6 bases in between. This CDR3 spans 13 amino acids. Germline assignment: CDR1 SGHVS and CDR2 FNYEAQ. For the CDR3, the DNA is TGTGCCAGCAGCTTAGCGGGCGACTACGAGCAGTACTTC. Translating it yields CASSLAGDYEQYF.

The table lists this clonotype with a few counts. The chain couples TRBV7-9 to TRBJ2-3, with a possible D match to TRBD1 (6 bases). CDR3 length: 20 residues. Germline V gene data show CDR1 as SEHNR and CDR2 as FQNEAQ (reference sequence). V lost 0 bases to trimming and J lost 2 bases, with 24 bases between them. DNA of the CDR3: TGTGCCAGCAGCTTAGCCATAGTGTACCGTCGGGCAGGGGACACAGATACGCAGTATTTT. Translating gives CASSLAIVYRRAGDTDTQYF. The full variable domain, in which reference TRBV7-9 and TRBJ2-3 provide the parts outside the CDR3, is DTGVSQNPRHKITKRGQNVTFRCDPISEHNRLYWYRQTLGQGPEFLTYFQNEAQLEKSRLLSDRFSAERPKGSFSTLEIQRTEQGDSAMYLCASSLAIVYRRAGDTDTQYFGPGTRLTVL.

This clonotype was detected only a few times. The genes are TRBV15 and TRBJ1-1; no definite D call. V lost 0 bases to trimming and J lost 2 bases, with 7 bases between them. In germline, CDR1 is LNHNV, CDR2 YYDKDF (reference sequence). This CDR3 is built from 14 residues. The CDR3 is CATSRDRANTEAFF. As DNA, the CDR3 is TGTGCCACCAGCAGAGACCGGGCTAACACTGAAGCTTTCTTT.

The rearrangement uses TRBV20-1 and TRBJ2-7; 10 nucleotides align to TRBD2. Germline lookup yields CDR1 DFQATT and CDR2 SNEGSKA (reference sequence). The ends lost 5 bases at V and 0 bases at J; junction bases unmatched: 7. The CDR3 totals 15 residues. CDR3 sequence (DNA): TGCAGTGCTCGCCCACTAGCGGGGAACTCCTACGAGCAGTACTTC. This translates into CSARPLAGNSYEQYF.

The chain combines TRBV20-1 with TRBJ1-2; possibly TRBD1 for D (5 bases). With 7 bases removed from V and 9 bases from J, the gap between germline ends came to 15 bases. Germline lookup yields CDR1 DFQATT and CDR2 SNEGSKA (reference sequence). The CDR3 has 11 amino acids. The CDR3 nucleotides are TGCAGTGTCGAGGGGCCGGGGAGCTACACCTTC. Translated: CSVEGPGSYTF.

This clonotype was counted a few times. The chain joins TRBV5-6 to TRBJ1-1, with D tentatively TRBD1 (6 bases). The CDR3 is 15 residues long. Germline values: CDR1 SGHDT, CDR2 YYEEEE. The V end was cut by 1 base, the J end by 1 base, with 11 bases between. CDR3 in DNA: TGTGCCAGCAGCTTGAGGGGACACAAGAACACTGAAGCTTTCTTT. It encodes CASSLRGHKNTEAFF.

This clonotype showed up just a few times. The chain links TRBV19 to TRBJ1-2; 7 bases line up with TRBD1. The CDR3 runs to 13 residues. The germline gives CDR1 LNHDA, CDR2 SQIVND (reference sequence). The V segment lost 9 bases and the J segment 7 bases; nucleotides outside the gene matches: 11. The CDR3 here is CASNRDRVSGYTF. The CDR3 nucleotides are TGTGCCAGCAACCGGGACAGAGTCTCTGGCTACACCTTC.

The chain carries TRBV12-3 or TRBV12-4 and TRBJ2-7; 12 bases align to TRBD1. CDR3 length: 19 amino acids. The V gene end was trimmed by 3 bases and the J gene end by 1 base; junction bases not matched to a gene: 13. The CDR3 DNA reads TGTGCCAGCAGTTTTTTCCTCGGGACAGGGGGCACCCCTTCCTACGAGCAGTACTTC. It specifies CASSFFLGTGGTPSYEQYF.

V usage is TRBV7-8 and J usage is TRBJ2-7, with 7 bases lining up with TRBD2. V gave up 0 bases and J gave up 6 bases; unmatched junction bases: 8. The CDR3 has 15 amino acids. From germline, CDR1 is SGHVS and CDR2 FQNEAQ. The CDR3 loop is CASSLAGRGGFEQYF. The CDR3 DNA reads TGTGCCAGCAGCTTAGCGGGGAGGGGCGGATTCGAGCAGTACTTC. Looking up the rest from reference TRBV7-8 and TRBJ2-7 gives the full variable domain: GAGVSQSPRYKVAKRGQDVALRCDPISGHVSLFWYQQALGQGPEFLTYFQNEAQLDKSGLPSDRFFAERPEGSVSTLKIQRTQQEDSAVYLCASSLAGRGGFEQYFGPGTRLTVT.